The 24 T cell receptor beta chains listed next were all sequenced from one sample in a study of T cells in Graves' hyperthyroidism and ophthalmopathy. Amplification targeted TCR beta CDR3 regions from RNA transcripts. Carried out on the TCR CDR3, a first-round RT-PCR used the HTBI primer set. TCRdb reanalysed the multiplex PCR reads using MiXCR and keeps one entry per CDR3 protein. Of 350,000 to 500,000 distinct CDR3 sequences listed, about an eighth are singletons. The specimen sequenced was blood. Source of these receptors: a woman aged 18-29 years with Graves' hyperthyroidism.

This clonotype was picked up many times. This sequence joins TRBV6-1 and TRBJ1-1, with a weak D call TRBD1 (6 bases). CDR3 length: 14 residues. V lost 5 bases and J 4 bases, leaving 14 bases between the germline ends. Looked up from germline, CDR1 is MNHNS and CDR2 is SASEGT. The CDR3 here is CASSPRGAVTEAFF. CDR3 coding DNA: TGTGCCAGCAGTCCCAGGGGCGCGGTCACTGAAGCTTTCTTT.

This clonotype was detected many times. This chain uses TRBV28 with TRBJ2-1; 9 nucleotides agree with TRBD2. The germline gives CDR1 MDHEN, CDR2 SYDVKM. CDR3 length equals 16 residues. The V segment lost 6 bases and the J segment 1 base; nucleotides outside the gene matches: 7. In DNA, the CDR3 is TGTGCCAGCAGCCCTCCTAGCGGGACTTCCTACAATGAGCAGTTCTTC. Amino acids: CASSPPSGTSYNEQFF.

This clonotype was observed a few times. The V gene is TRBV19, the J gene TRBJ1-2; 10 nucleotides align to TRBD1. The CDR3 length is 14 residues. V shed 6 bases and J 2 bases; nucleotides not matched to a gene: 3. The V gene's germline CDR1 is LNHDA and CDR2 SQIVND (reference sequence). Here the CDR3 reads CASSVTGGNYGYTF. For the CDR3, the DNA is TGTGCCAGTAGCGTGACAGGGGGCAACTATGGCTACACCTTC.

This clonotype has at least ten counts. The rearrangement joins TRBV18 to TRBJ1-3; D may be TRBD1 (5 bases). The length of the CDR3 is 13 residues. The ends were cut back, 3 bases at V and 7 bases at J, with 10 bases in the middle. Germline V lookup: CDR1 KGHSH, CDR2 LQKENI. DNA for the CDR3: TGTGCCAGCTCACCCGGGACCGCGAACACCATATATTTT. Amino acids: CASSPGTANTIYF.

This clonotype was seen at least ten times. V is TRBV15 and J is TRBJ1-4; D is perhaps TRBD1 (5 bases). V was pared by 0 bases and J by 2 bases, with 13 bases between. Germline V lookup: CDR1 LNHNV, CDR2 YYDKDF (reference sequence). The CDR3 extends over 17 amino acids. The CDR3 sequence is CATSRDSRGATNEKLFF. The CDR3, as DNA: TGTGCCACCAGCAGAGATAGCAGAGGGGCGACTAATGAAAAACTGTTTTTT. The full variable domain, with the rest looked up from reference TRBV15 and TRBJ1-4, is DAMVIQNPRYQVTQFGKPVTLSCSQTLNHNVMYWYQQKSSQAPKLLFHYYDKDFNNEADTPDNFQSRRPNTSFCFLDIRSPGLGDTAMYLCATSRDSRGATNEKLFFGSGTQLSVL.

This clonotype occurred many times. Written as DNA, the CDR3 is TGTGCCAGCAGTCGATTGACTAGCGGGACCTACAATGAGCAGTTCTTC. It translates to CASSRLTSGTYNEQFF. V usage is TRBV28 and J usage is TRBJ2-1, with 11 bases fitting TRBD2. CDR3 size: 16 residues. Germline-derived CDR1 and CDR2 are MDHEN and SYDVKM. After removal of 5 bases from V and 2 bases from J, the junction contained 5 bases not matched to a gene.

This clonotype showed up many times. This chain uses TRBV19 with TRBJ1-2; 12 bases map to TRBD1. CDR3 length equals 14 residues. The germline V gene has CDR1 LNHDA and CDR2 SQIVND (reference sequence). V shed 7 bases and J 7 bases; nucleotides not matched to a gene: 7. The CDR3 DNA follows: TGTGCCAGTACCCGGGACAGGGGGCGCCTTGGCTACACCTTC. This translates into CASTRDRGRLGYTF. The variable domain in full, completed from reference TRBV19 and TRBJ1-2, reads DGGITQSPKYLFRKEGQNVTLSCEQNLNHDAMYWYRQDPGQGLRLIYYSQIVNDFQKGDIAEGYSVSREKKESFPLTVTSAQKNPTAFYLCASTRDRGRLGYTFGSGTRLTVV.

This clonotype appeared once. V gene TRBV7-2 combines with J gene TRBJ2-2; 8 bases align to TRBD2. Germline V lookup: CDR1 SGHTA, CDR2 FQGNSA. Trimming took 3 bases from V and 4 from J; bases not matched to a gene: 7. The CDR3 is 16 residues long. The CDR3 nucleotides are TGTGCCAGCAGCTTCTTCGGGGGGGCAGGCACCGGGGAGCTGTTTTTT. Its translation: CASSFFGGAGTGELFF.

This clonotype was seen many times. The gene calls are TRBV20-1 and TRBJ2-1; 10 bases agree with TRBD2. The CDR3 length is 14 residues. With 3 bases clipped from V and 8 bases from J, the junction kept 7 bases outside the gene matches. Germline V gene data show CDR1 as DFQATT and CDR2 as SNEGSKA (reference sequence). Here the CDR3 reads CSASGLAAYYEQFF. As DNA, the CDR3 is TGCAGTGCTAGCGGACTAGCGGCCTATTATGAGCAGTTCTTC.

This clonotype was recorded many times. V usage is TRBV3-1 and J usage is TRBJ2-5; 8 nucleotides agree with TRBD2. Germline V gene lookup returns CDR1 LGHDT and CDR2 YNNKEL (reference sequence). Trimming removed 3 bases from V and 6 bases from J; junction bases left unmatched: 15. The CDR3 extends over 17 amino acids. In DNA form, the CDR3 reads TGTGCCAGCAGCCACCTCATTAGCGGGAACCTGAGAAAGACCCAGTACTTC. This sequence encodes CASSHLISGNLRKTQYF.

The V gene is TRBV5-4, the J gene TRBJ1-2; D remains unclear. CDR3 length equals 15 residues. The ends were cut back, 4 bases at V and 4 bases at J, with 17 bases in the middle. From germline, CDR1 is SGHNT and CDR2 YYREEE (reference sequence). CDR3 amino acids: CASSTPGVRAYGYTF. DNA for the CDR3: TGTGCCAGCAGCACACCAGGCGTCCGCGCCTATGGCTACACCTTC.

This clonotype was seen ten or more times. This chain joins TRBV6-2 or TRBV6-3 and TRBJ2-1; no reliable D call. Trimming stripped 6 bases from V and 4 bases from J, with 16 bases between. The CDR3 runs to 15 residues. Looked up from germline, CDR1 is MNHEY and CDR2 is SVGEGT. The CDR3 sequence: CASSTAVNPYNEQFF. DNA for the CDR3: TGTGCCAGCAGCACCGCGGTAAACCCTTACAATGAGCAGTTCTTC.

There are many counts of this clonotype. The genes are TRBV12-3 or TRBV12-4 and TRBJ2-2; 8 bases align to TRBD2. The CDR3 has 12 amino acids. Trimming at V came to 9 bases and at J to 8 bases, leaving 5 bases not matched to a gene. The DNA of the CDR3 is TGTGCCAGTACGCGGGGGGCGGGGGAGCTGTTTTTT. This encodes CASTRGAGELFF.

In the case of this clonotype: A much larger clone lies one base from this, so it may be a read error. The gene calls are TRBV28 and TRBJ2-7; TRBD2 agrees at 8 bases. Trimming at V came to 3 bases and at J to 2 bases, leaving 3 bases not matched to a gene. Germline assignment: CDR1 MDHEN and CDR2 SYDVKM. This CDR3 comprises 14 residues. The CDR3 loop reads CASSLREAAYEQYF. The CDR3, as DNA: TGTGCCAGCAGTTTGCGGGAGGCAGCCTACGAGCAGTACTTC.

The V and J genes are TRBV30 and TRBJ2-1; no clear D gene. V shed 2 bases and J shed 5 bases, with 10 bases lying between them. This CDR3 is built from 13 residues. Looked up from germline, CDR1 is GTSNPN and CDR2 is SVGIG (reference sequence). CDR3 loop: CAWSTYRDNEQFF. CDR3 bases: TGTGCCTGGAGTACCTACCGGGACAATGAGCAGTTCTTC. Based on the CDR3 plus reference TRBV30 and TRBJ2-1, the full variable domain is SQTIHQWPATLVQPVGSPLSLECTVEGTSNPNLYWYRQAAGRGLQLLFYSVGIGQISSEVPQNLSASRPQDRQFILSSKKLLLSDSGFYLCAWSTYRDNEQFFGPGTRLTVL.

V usage is TRBV12-3 or TRBV12-4 and J usage is TRBJ1-4; D gene unclear. Trimming took off 6 bases at V and 8 bases at J, with 13 bases between the two ends. The CDR3 loop spans 13 amino acids. The CDR3 protein is CASSDEKPEKLFF. CDR3 nucleotides: TGTGCCAGCAGCGACGAGAAACCGGAAAAACTGTTTTTT.

This clonotype showed up many times. The rearrangement uses TRBV7-2 and TRBJ1-2; D is possibly TRBD1 (6 bases). The CDR3 contains 13 residues. The germline V gene encodes CDR1 SGHTA and CDR2 FQGNSA. V was clipped by 3 bases and J by 5 bases, with 10 bases between them. The CDR3 sequence: CASSLAGEYGYTF. The CDR3, as DNA: TGTGCCAGCAGCTTGGCAGGGGAGTATGGCTACACCTTC.

This clonotype was picked up many times. CDR3 sequence: CASKTGLAGYNEQFF. In DNA, the CDR3 is TGTGCCAGCAAGACCGGACTAGCGGGTTACAATGAGCAGTTCTTC. The V gene is TRBV6-1, the J gene TRBJ2-1, with 11 nucleotides matching TRBD2. Looked up from germline, CDR1 is MNHNS and CDR2 is SASEGT. Trimming took 7 bases from V and 4 from J; bases not matched to a gene: 6. The CDR3 spans 15 residues.

The chain couples TRBV12-3 or TRBV12-4 to TRBJ1-1; the D gene is possibly TRBD1 (6 bases). This CDR3 region has 14 residues. V was trimmed by 3 bases and J by 4 bases, leaving 12 bases between them. CDR3 region: CASSFGGSSTEAFF. The CDR3 coding sequence is TGTGCCAGCAGTTTCGGGGGCTCGAGCACTGAAGCTTTCTTT.

This clonotype was counted only a few times. The chain recombines TRBV7-2 with TRBJ1-2, with TRBD1 matching 8 bases. The CDR3 covers 14 residues. Germline V gene lookup returns CDR1 SGHTA and CDR2 FQGNSA. The V segment lost 6 bases and the J segment 6 bases; nucleotides outside the gene matches: 9. Here the CDR3 DNA reads TGTGCCAGCAGACCCGGACAGGGTTTTCATGGCTACACCTTC. It yields the protein CASRPGQGFHGYTF.

This clonotype was detected many times. Written as DNA, the CDR3 is TGTGCCAGTAGTACTAGCGGGGACGTTTACAATGAGCAGTTCTTC. It specifies CASSTSGDVYNEQFF. The chain recombines TRBV19 with TRBJ2-1, with 9 bases that match TRBD2. Germline V gene sequence: CDR1 LNHDA, CDR2 SQIVND (reference sequence). The V gene end was trimmed by 4 bases and the J gene end by 4 bases; junction bases not matched to a gene: 5. This CDR3 is built from 15 residues.

This clonotype came up a few times. The V and J genes are TRBV5-6 and TRBJ1-1; TRBD1 is a possible D gene (6 bases). The length of the CDR3 is 16 residues. Trimming removed 0 bases at V and 1 base at J, with 13 bases between. Germline V gene lookup returns CDR1 SGHDT and CDR2 YYEEEE. The CDR3 nucleotides read TGTGCCAGCAGCTTGGGGTATCCAGGGGAGAACACTGAAGCTTTCTTT. Translated, it gives CASSLGYPGENTEAFF.

The rearrangement joins TRBV5-5 to TRBJ1-6; no definite D call. Per the germline V gene, CDR1 is SGHKS and CDR2 is YYEKEE (reference sequence). Deletions cut 2 bases from V and 11 bases from J, with 20 bases between. The CDR3 is 16 amino acids. DNA for the CDR3: TGTGCCAGCAGCTTCGATGTTACAGAATCCAGGACACCCCTCCACTTT. It specifies CASSFDVTESRTPLHF.

This clonotype occurred many times. CDR3 loop: CASSFRTGGYEQYF. CDR3 DNA sequence: TGTGCCAGCAGCTTCCGGACAGGGGGATACGAGCAGTACTTC. This chain uses TRBV11-2 with TRBJ2-7, with 10 bases that match TRBD1. This CDR3 spans 14 amino acids. Germline V gene lookup returns CDR1 SGHAT and CDR2 FQNNGV. The J segment lost 4 bases and the V segment lost 3 bases, leaving 3 bases of the junction unmatched. The complete variable domain, with remaining parts taken from reference TRBV11-2 and TRBJ2-7, reads EAGVAQSPRYKIIEKRQSVAFWCNPISGHATLYWYQQILGQGPKLLIQFQNNGVVDDSQLPKDRFSAERLKGVDSTLKIQPAKLEDSAVYLCASSFRTGGYEQYFGPGTRLTVT.